The next 24 T cell receptor beta chains were all read from a single sample in a study of cytomegalovirus exposure and HLA in healthy donors. The primer mix had 60 Vbeta and 13 Jbeta primers. TCRdb's table, derived via immunoSEQ multiplex PCR, lists solely in-frame clones and lacks some. The table records about 130,000 clones, about 77% of them present only once. The source material was PBMCs. The receptors were gathered from a middle-aged woman in good health and CMV-seronegative.

The chain uses TRBV9 and TRBJ2-5; possible D gene TRBD1, 6 bases. V lost 1 base to trimming and J lost 5 bases, with 12 bases between them. The germline CDR1 and CDR2 sequences are SGDLS and YYNGEE. This CDR3 comprises 14 residues. The CDR3 coding sequence is TGTGCCAGCAGCGTAAAAGGGCAGGGGGAGACCCAGTACTTC. This codes for CASSVKGQGETQYF.

The genes are TRBV7-2 and TRBJ2-5; 9 bases line up with TRBD1. The CDR3 is 16 amino acids. Germline assignment: CDR1 SGHTA and CDR2 FQGNSA. V shed 3 bases, J shed 7 bases, and the junction held 12 bases outside the gene matches. CDR3 sequence (DNA): TGTGCCAGCAGCTTCGGGACAGGGACCCAATTGGGGACCCAGTACTTC. Translating gives CASSFGTGTQLGTQYF.

This chain uses TRBV6-5 with TRBJ2-3; 7 bases align to TRBD2. Trimming took 1 base from V and 9 from J; bases not matched to a gene: 1. The germline V gene has CDR1 MNHEY and CDR2 SVGAGI. This CDR3 is 12 amino acids long. CDR3 in amino acids: CASSYWGGTQYF. CDR3 sequence (DNA): TGTGCCAGCAGTTACTGGGGGGGGACGCAGTATTTT.

This chain uses TRBV29-1 with TRBJ2-5, with D possibly matching TRBD2 (7 bases). V was pared by 6 bases and J by 4 bases, with 12 bases between. Germline lookup yields CDR1 SQVTM and CDR2 ANQGSEA. The CDR3 covers 12 residues. This CDR3 reads CSVGGRVETQYF. The DNA of the CDR3 is TGCAGCGTGGGGGGGCGAGTAGAGACCCAGTACTTC.

This chain uses TRBV5-4 with TRBJ2-3; 15 nucleotides align to TRBD2. Germline V lookup: CDR1 SGHNT, CDR2 YYREEE (reference sequence). The CDR3 has 20 residues. J gave up 2 bases and V 4 bases, and 14 bases lay outside the gene matches. The CDR3: CASSPGLAGGSRLHTDTQYF. Written as DNA, the CDR3 is TGTGCCAGCAGCCCGGGACTAGCGGGGGGATCACGGTTACACACAGATACGCAGTATTTT.

The V call is TRBV19, the J call TRBJ2-1; D perhaps matches TRBD1 (5 bases). The CDR3 has 15 residues. Trimming left V 3 bases short and J 2 bases short, with 11 bases between. Germline V gene lookup returns CDR1 LNHDA and CDR2 SQIVND (reference sequence). The CDR3 nucleotides read TGTGCCAGTAGTATCGCGGCAGGGCCCTACAATGAGCAGTTCTTC. It encodes CASSIAAGPYNEQFF.

This clone was counted a few times. The J gene is TRBJ2-3, the V gene TRBV2; 9 nucleotides agree with TRBD1. Trimming took 11 bases from V and 3 from J; bases not matched to a gene: 12. CDR1 SNHLY and CDR2 FYNNEI come from the germline V gene. CDR3 size: 15 residues. The CDR3, as DNA: TGTGCCGGGGGCCAGGGACAGGGATGGACAGATACGCAGTATTTT. Its translation is CAGGQGQGWTDTQYF.

This chain links TRBV7-2 with TRBJ1-5; D gene ambiguous. V shed 4 bases and J shed 9 bases, with 10 bases lying between them. The CDR3 is 12 amino acids. CDR1 and CDR2 from the germline V gene are SGHTA and FQGNSA. In nucleotides, the CDR3 is TGTGCCAGCAGCTCATACAGCGGGCCCCAGCATTTT. Translated, it gives CASSSYSGPQHF.

The chain employs TRBV5-1 and TRBJ1-3; the D gene is possibly TRBD1 (5 bases). Deletions cut 3 bases from V and 4 bases from J, with 11 bases between. The CDR3 covers 14 residues. Germline V gene sequence: CDR1 SGHRS, CDR2 YFSETQ. CDR3 nucleotides: TGCGCCAGCAGCTCCCCGACAGAGGGAAACACCATATATTTT. It specifies CASSSPTEGNTIYF.

The chain links TRBV19 to TRBJ1-5; 8 nucleotides align to TRBD1. This CDR3 region has 18 residues. Germline lookup yields CDR1 LNHDA and CDR2 SQIVND (reference sequence). Germline trimming cut 2 bases from V and 0 bases from J; bases unmatched to any gene: 9. DNA for the CDR3: TGTGCCAGTAGTATAAATGGCAGGGGGCCGGGTAGCAATCAGCCCCAGCATTTT. Protein product: CASSINGRGPGSNQPQHF.

This clone was detected a few times. The rearrangement uses TRBV5-8 and TRBJ1-2, with TRBD1 identical over 8 bases. The CDR3 runs to 13 residues. V dropped 4 bases and J dropped 7; count of bases not matched to a gene: 6. CDR1 is SGHTS and CDR2 is YDEGEE in the germline V gene. The CDR3: CASSATGGSGYTF. The CDR3, as DNA: TGTGCCAGCAGCGCTACAGGGGGTAGTGGCTACACCTTC.

The chain employs TRBV10-3 and TRBJ1-1; 9 nucleotides agree with TRBD1. CDR3 length equals 14 residues. The germline CDR1 and CDR2 sequences are ENHRY and SYGVKD. The trim removed 4 bases at V and 7 bases at J, leaving 7 bases unmatched. The CDR3 nucleotides are TGTGCCATCAGTGGAGACAGGGGGAAAGGTGAAGCTTTCTTT. Encoded protein: CAISGDRGKGEAFF.

The chain recombines TRBV5-1 with TRBJ1-2; TRBD1 agrees at 8 bases. The V gene's germline CDR1 is SGHRS and CDR2 YFSETQ. The CDR3 is made up of 13 amino acids. Trimming at V came to 4 bases and at J to 6 bases, leaving 5 bases not matched to a gene. The CDR3 DNA reads as TGCGCCAGCAGCCGGGACAGGTCGGATGGCTACACCTTC. This codes for CASSRDRSDGYTF.

This clone has only a few counts. This chain joins TRBV6-5 and TRBJ1-2, with a weak D call TRBD1 (5 bases). The length of the CDR3 is 15 residues. Germline lookup yields CDR1 MNHEY and CDR2 SVGAGI. Trimming removed 8 bases at V and 4 bases at J, with 20 bases between. The CDR3 DNA follows: TGTGCCAGCCGGCAGGGTAGGGGTGGGGCCTATGGCTACACCTTC. Residues: CASRQGRGGAYGYTF.

This sequence joins TRBV27 and TRBJ2-2, with D perhaps matching TRBD2 (5 bases). The length of the CDR3 is 17 residues. V was trimmed by 4 bases and J by 4 bases, leaving 19 bases between them. The germline V gene encodes CDR1 MNHEY and CDR2 SMNVEV (reference sequence). The DNA for the CDR3 is TGTGCCAGCAGTTCCCCCCGGGTGAGGGCGGGCACCGGGGAGCTGTTTTTT. It translates to CASSSPRVRAGTGELFF.

The V call is TRBV7-6, the J call TRBJ1-2; unclear D gene. Trimming pared 6 bases from V and 5 bases from J, leaving 16 bases between. Germline lookup yields CDR1 SGHVS and CDR2 FNYEAQ. The length of the CDR3 is 14 residues. In nucleotides, the CDR3 is TGTGCCAGCAGGCCGGGGAGTGGGCTATATGGCTACACCTTC. Translation gives CASRPGSGLYGYTF.

This rearrangement joins TRBV28 to TRBJ2-7; 7 bases map to TRBD1. The germline V gene encodes CDR1 MDHEN and CDR2 SYDVKM. The CDR3 is 14 amino acids. V dropped 3 bases and J dropped 9; count of bases not matched to a gene: 11. Here the CDR3 reads CASSLSRQGDRQYF. CDR3 DNA sequence: TGTGCCAGCAGTTTGTCCCGACAGGGTGATAGGCAGTACTTC.

V usage is TRBV6-6 and J usage is TRBJ1-2; the match to TRBD1 covers 7 bases. The CDR3 runs to 15 residues. Per the germline V gene, CDR1 is MNHNY and CDR2 is SVGAGI (reference sequence). Trimming took 4 bases from V and 3 from J; bases not matched to a gene: 8. The CDR3 nucleotides read TGTGCCAGCAGTTCAGTACAGGGGATCGACTATGGCTACACCTTC. It codes for CASSSVQGIDYGYTF.

In its sample, this clone was seen a few times. The chain couples TRBV9 to TRBJ2-1; possibly TRBD2 for D (5 bases). The CDR3 runs 15 residues. CDR1 and CDR2 (germline): SGDLS, YYNGEE. V lost 0 bases to trimming and J lost 2 bases, with 9 bases between them. In DNA, the CDR3 is TGTGCCAGCAGCGTAGGAGGGTCTACCTACAATGAGCAGTTCTTC. This encodes CASSVGGSTYNEQFF.

This chain links TRBV25-1 with TRBJ1-6, with no clear D. CDR1 is MGHDK and CDR2 is SYGVNS in the germline V gene. V was cut by 4 bases and J by 2 bases, with 9 bases left in between. This CDR3 has 15 residues. The CDR3 protein is CASSGISAYNSPLHF. Here the CDR3 DNA reads TGTGCCAGCAGTGGAATTTCGGCCTATAATTCACCCCTCCACTTT.

The chain links TRBV4-1 to TRBJ2-3; 10 bases line up with TRBD2. The germline V gene has CDR1 MGHRA and CDR2 YSYEKL. CDR3 length equals 18 residues. After removal of 0 bases from V and 0 bases from J, the junction contained 6 bases not matched to a gene. CDR3 amino acids: CASSQEASGGSSTDTQYF. The CDR3 DNA follows: TGCGCCAGCAGCCAAGAGGCTAGCGGGGGATCTAGCACAGATACGCAGTATTTT.

In DNA form, the CDR3 reads TGTGCCAGCAGTACCCTACCGGGACAGGAGGATTCACCCCTCCACTTT. This gives the protein CASSTLPGQEDSPLHF. The V gene is TRBV28, the J gene TRBJ1-6; 8 bases align to TRBD1. Germline lookup yields CDR1 MDHEN and CDR2 SYDVKM. The CDR3 has 16 residues. J was trimmed by 8 bases and V by 5 bases; bases with no gene match: 11.

The CDR3 reads CSVEGWTGDEQYF. The DNA of the CDR3 is TGCAGCGTTGAAGGTTGGACAGGGGACGAGCAGTACTTC. The chain employs TRBV29-1 and TRBJ2-7; 9 bases are shared with TRBD1. This CDR3 region has 13 residues. Trimming cost V 1 base and J 5 bases; bases outside gene matches: 3. The V gene's germline CDR1 is SQVTM and CDR2 ANQGSEA.

This clone was counted once. The chain has TRBV7-9 and TRBJ1-2; 7 bases are a match to TRBD1. J lost 2 bases, V lost 5 bases, and 8 bases had no gene match. Germline values: CDR1 SEHNR, CDR2 FQNEAQ (reference sequence). The CDR3 spans 15 residues. The CDR3 nucleotides are TGTGCCAGCAGCCTTCCGCAACAGGGGAACTATGGCTACACCTTC. Residues: CASSLPQQGNYGYTF.